These 22 T cell receptor beta chains originate from one sample sequenced in a study of beta chain features in type 1 diabetes. Reverse transcription of all isolated RNA meant that expressed TCRB transcripts were sequenced. Libraries were prepared by immunoSEQ multiplex PCR; TCRdb keeps only in-frame clonotypes and omits some of them. Of more than 110,000 clones listed, about 7% are singletons. The specimen was central memory CD4+ T cells from blood. These receptors were collected from a woman younger than 45 in good health.

The rearrangement links TRBV9 to TRBJ1-2; the D is unclear. The CDR3 covers 14 residues. Between the trimmed V and J ends, which lost 6 bases and 5 bases, there was a span of 17 bases. Germline V gene data show CDR1 as SGDLS and CDR2 as YYNGEE. CDR3 sequence reads: CASNPTPDAYGYTF. The CDR3 region has the DNA TGTGCCAGCAACCCGACACCCGACGCGTATGGCTACACCTTC.

This clone has at least ten counts. The CDR3 DNA reads as TGTGCCAGCAGCCAAGAGGGGGCAGGAGTCGAGCAGTACTTC. Encoded protein: CASSQEGAGVEQYF. This chain joins TRBV4-2 and TRBJ2-7; possible D gene TRBD1, 6 bases. The germline V gene encodes CDR1 LGHNA and CDR2 YNFKEQ. The CDR3 length is 14 residues. V was trimmed by 0 bases and J by 6 bases, leaving 12 bases between them.

J is TRBJ2-7 and V is TRBV7-8, with D tentatively TRBD1 (6 bases). V shed 5 bases and J shed 3 bases, with 17 bases lying between them. Germline CDR1 reads SGHVS; CDR2 reads FQNEAQ. The CDR3 is 15 amino acids. The CDR3 region has the DNA TGTGCCAGCAGCCATCGGGACACCGTTTTCTACGAGCAGTACTTC. As protein: CASSHRDTVFYEQYF.

This clone was found a few times. Other DNA sequences in the sample encode the same CDR3. The chain carries TRBV28 and TRBJ2-1; no clear D. This CDR3 is built from 11 residues. Deletions cut 6 bases from V and 4 bases from J, with 4 bases between. The germline gives CDR1 MDHEN, CDR2 SYDVKM. CDR3 sequence (DNA): TGTGCCAGCAGCCTTTACAATGAGCAGTTCTTC. This codes for CASSLYNEQFF.

The chain carries TRBV30 and TRBJ2-4; TRBD2 is a possible D gene (6 bases). The V end lost 2 bases, the J end lost 4 bases, and 9 bases lay between the germline ends. CDR1 is GTSNPN, CDR2 SVGIG, per germline (reference sequence). There are 13 residues in the CDR3. DNA of the CDR3: TGTGCCTGGAGTTTTGCGGGAAAAAACATTCAGTACTTC. Translating gives CAWSFAGKNIQYF.

The rearrangement links TRBV5-1 to TRBJ2-1, with D perhaps TRBD1 (6 bases). The CDR3 has 16 residues. V was cut by 0 bases and J by 8 bases, with 18 bases left in between. From germline, CDR1 is SGHRS and CDR2 YFSETQ. CDR3 sequence reads: CASSLENRVGVDEQFF. The CDR3 DNA follows: TGCGCCAGCAGCTTGGAAAACAGGGTGGGGGTCGATGAGCAGTTCTTC.

In this sample, this clone turned up many times. V is TRBV28 and J is TRBJ1-1, with 7 bases lining up with TRBD1. V was pared by 5 bases and J by 4 bases, with 4 bases of the junction left unmatched. This CDR3 is built from 13 residues. Germline V gives CDR1 MDHEN, CDR2 SYDVKM. The CDR3 here is CASSQQGSTEAFF. DNA for the CDR3: TGTGCCAGCAGTCAACAGGGGTCCACTGAAGCTTTCTTT.

The chain combines TRBV7-2 with TRBJ2-3, with unresolved D. Germline V gene sequence: CDR1 SGHTA, CDR2 FQGNSA. CDR3 length: 11 amino acids. Trimming shortened V by 3 bases and J by 5 bases, and 3 bases separated the two germline ends. Written as DNA, the CDR3 is TGTGCCAGCAGCTTGCGAGATACGCAGTATTTT. Amino acids: CASSLRDTQYF.

This clone was recorded a few times. This CDR3 is CASSQDKAGVTDTQYF. CDR3 nucleotides: TGTGCCAGCAGCCAAGATAAAGCGGGAGTGACAGATACGCAGTATTTT. V gene TRBV4-2 combines with J gene TRBJ2-3, with 8 bases fitting TRBD2. The CDR3 consists of 16 residues. The germline V gene has CDR1 LGHNA and CDR2 YNFKEQ. V dropped 0 bases and J dropped 3; count of bases not matched to a gene: 5.

This clone was detected only a few times. This sequence joins TRBV4-3 and TRBJ2-5; TRBD1 matches at 7 bases. CDR3 size: 16 residues. After removal of 1 base from V and 3 bases from J, the junction contained 8 bases not matched to a gene. The germline CDR1 and CDR2 sequences are LGHNA and YSLEER. The CDR3 DNA sequence: TGCGCCAGCAGCCAAGCTGCACCAGGGGGAAAAGAGACCCAGTACTTC. Protein: CASSQAAPGGKETQYF.

This clone was seen at least ten times. The chain joins TRBV29-1 to TRBJ1-1; D is perhaps TRBD1 (6 bases). This CDR3 region has 13 residues. The ends were cut back, 6 bases at V and 11 bases at J, with 22 bases in the middle. Germline CDR1 and CDR2: SQVTM and ANQGSEA. The CDR3 sequence: CSVALRQIRGAFF. CDR3 nucleotides: TGCAGCGTCGCCCTAAGACAGATAAGGGGGGCTTTCTTT. Together with reference TRBV29-1 and TRBJ1-1, the CDR3 gives the full variable domain: SAVISQKPSRDICQRGTSLTIQCQVDSQVTMMFWYRQQPGQSLTLIATANQGSEATYESGFVIDKFPISRPNLTFSTLTVSNMSPEDSSIYLCSVALRQIRGAFFGQGTRLTVV.

This clone was observed at least ten times. This sequence joins TRBV6-6 and TRBJ2-4; 13 nucleotides agree with TRBD2. Germline V gene data show CDR1 as MNHNY and CDR2 as SVGAGI (reference sequence). V dropped 4 bases and J dropped 8; count of bases not matched to a gene: 5. CDR3 size: 15 residues. The chain's CDR3 is CASSWTSGSRDIQYF. CDR3 nucleotides: TGTGCCAGCAGTTGGACTAGCGGGAGTAGGGACATTCAGTACTTC.

This clone was found a few times. The chain couples TRBV27 to TRBJ2-1; D perhaps matches TRBD2 (5 bases). There are 14 residues in the CDR3. Germline V gene sequence: CDR1 MNHEY, CDR2 SMNVEV (reference sequence). The V and J ends lost 6 bases and 9 bases respectively, with 18 bases between them. CDR3 nucleotides: TGTGCCAGCAGCTCGGAGAGATCGAGCGGTGAGCAGTTCTTC. This encodes CASSSERSSGEQFF.

A few counts support this clone. This chain connects TRBV6-1 to TRBJ2-5; D is ambiguous. The CDR3 sequence is 13 residues long. The V end lost 5 bases, the J end lost 2 bases, and 9 bases lay between the germline ends. Germline lookup yields CDR1 MNHNS and CDR2 SASEGT. CDR3 region: CASSFQDQETQYF. CDR3 sequence (DNA): TGTGCCAGCAGTTTTCAGGATCAAGAGACCCAGTACTTC.

This clone was seen more than once but under ten times. V is TRBV10-3 and J is TRBJ2-5; 10 positions agree with TRBD2. Germline CDR1 and CDR2: ENHRY and SYGVKD. Trimming at V came to 4 bases and at J to 4 bases, leaving 6 bases not matched to a gene. The CDR3 runs 15 residues. This CDR3 is CAISVRAGGSETQYF. CDR3 nucleotide sequence: TGTGCCATCAGTGTTAGAGCGGGAGGGTCAGAGACCCAGTACTTC.

This clone was seen a few times. The chain combines TRBV14 with TRBJ1-1; D not certain. Looked up from germline, CDR1 is SGHDN and CDR2 is FVKESK. This CDR3 is built from 13 residues. The ends were cut back, 4 bases at V and 3 bases at J, with 9 bases in the middle. The CDR3: CASSLATDTEAFF. CDR3 in DNA: TGTGCCAGCAGCCTAGCCACGGACACTGAAGCTTTCTTT.

This clone appeared a few times. The gene calls are TRBV7-2 and TRBJ1-5, with D uncertain. The V gene's germline CDR1 is SGHTA and CDR2 FQGNSA. V was trimmed by 0 bases and J by 4 bases, leaving 7 bases between them. There are 14 residues in the CDR3. CDR3 in amino acids: CASSLAGSNQPQHF. The CDR3 coding sequence is TGTGCCAGCAGCTTAGCGGGGAGTAATCAGCCCCAGCATTTT.

The chain employs TRBV7-9 and TRBJ2-2; the match to TRBD2 covers 10 bases. V shed 5 bases and J 0 bases; nucleotides not matched to a gene: 3. From germline, CDR1 is SEHNR and CDR2 FQNEAQ (reference sequence). The length of the CDR3 is 16 residues. CDR3 bases: TGTGCCAGCAGCCTTGGGACTAGCGCGAACACCGGGGAGCTGTTTTTT. Translated, it gives CASSLGTSANTGELFF.

The chain combines TRBV18 with TRBJ2-1; 12 nucleotides line up with TRBD2. The J segment lost 9 bases and the V segment lost 0 bases, leaving 12 bases of the junction unmatched. CDR1 is KGHSH, CDR2 LQKENI, per germline. This CDR3 has 18 residues. This CDR3 reads CASSPPGLAGGLIGEQFF. DNA for the CDR3: TGTGCCAGCTCACCACCCGGGCTAGCGGGAGGGCTTATCGGTGAGCAGTTCTTC.

This clone was counted at least ten times. The chain combines TRBV27 with TRBJ2-5; 7 bases agree with TRBD2. After removal of 4 bases from V and 4 bases from J, the junction contained 12 bases not matched to a gene. The CDR3 totals 16 residues. Germline-derived CDR1 and CDR2 are MNHEY and SMNVEV (reference sequence). Here the CDR3 DNA reads TGTGCCAGCAGTTCGGTCTACGGCGGGAGAGCAGAGACCCAGTACTTC. Amino acid sequence: CASSSVYGGRAETQYF.

V gene TRBV6-5 combines with J gene TRBJ2-3, with 10 bases that match TRBD1. The CDR3 sequence is 15 residues long. The germline gives CDR1 MNHEY, CDR2 SVGAGI. V trimming: 6 bases; J trimming: 5 bases; junction bases outside the gene matches: 8. The CDR3 reads CASRETGGAGDTQYF. CDR3 nucleotide sequence: TGTGCCAGCAGGGAGACAGGGGGCGCGGGAGATACGCAGTATTTT.

The V gene is TRBV7-2, the J gene TRBJ2-3; perhaps TRBD2 as D (6 bases). The germline V and J ends were trimmed by 5 bases and 13 bases, with 19 bases remaining between them. The germline V gene has CDR1 SGHTA and CDR2 FQGNSA. The CDR3 extends over 13 amino acids. CDR3 nucleotides: TGTGCCAGCAGCACCCTCCCGGGCAGGGAGGAGTATTTT. Protein sequence: CASSTLPGREEYF. Supplemented by reference TRBV7-2 and TRBJ2-3, the full variable domain reads GAGVSQSPSNKVTEKGKDVELRCDPISGHTALYWYRQSLGQGLEFLIYFQGNSAPDKSGLPSDRFSAERTGGSVSTLTIQRTQQEDSAVYLCASSTLPGREEYFGPGTRLTVL.